This TCR beta chain was identified during a study of siplizumab effects on memory and regulatory T cells (dated by TCRdb to between 2018 and 2021). Looking at the study overall: Across roughly eight responder-stimulator pairs, mixed lymphocyte reactions were run in pairs, about 1 with siplizumab at around 0.91 ug/mL and about 1 without drug. The study looked at the effect of siplizumab, an anti-CD2 antibody, on alloreactive T-cell subsets in allogeneic mixed lymphocyte reactions made from human PBMCs.

Including cysteine and phenylalanine, the CDR3 has 14 amino acids. The retained sequence is limited to the CDR3, 42 bases, with the frame set at the first base. CDR1 and CDR2 are drawn from the germline V gene (reference sequence): GTSNPN, SVGIG. V loses 2 bases of germline sequence and J loses 1 base, and the interval between the two ends is 11 bases. Cells from the mixed lymphocyte reactions were cocultured for 5 to 7 days at 37 degrees C. Responder PBMCs were labelled with CFSE, stimulator PBMCs were labelled with Violet Dye, and the two were mixed at a 1:1 ratio. Sorted unstimulated T cells and proliferating T cells recovered from mixed lymphocyte reactions were subjected to TCRbeta CDR3 sequencing. Fresh whole blood from ten HLA-typed healthy donors was used as the source from which PBMCs were isolated. Proliferating CFSE-low responder T cells were FACS-sorted after the mixed lymphocyte reaction for TCR sequencing.

The library was made by the immunoSEQ multiplex PCR assay. The deep sequencing platform assayed about 90,000 TCR templates per sample. Genomic DNA extracted from sorted T cells was used for TCRbeta CDR3 sequencing. In the source study's methods: Clonal analysis of TCRbeta CDR3 data was done in the R programming language. Alloreactive CD4+ and CD8+ clones were defined by comparing unstimulated samples with post-reaction CFSE-low samples. Regulatory or non-regulatory origin was assigned to alloreactive CD4+ clones by matching of sequences to sorted unstimulated Treg and non-Treg repertoires. TCRdb stores this immuneACCESS table with in-frame sequences only. Part of the clones is absent; in the studies checked, under half of the shortfall reflects unresolved V genes, and no reason is known for the rest. D and trimming come from the DNA, and the V and J calls and clone size come from that table. This sample holds more than 5,000 clones; over 45% were observed only once. About 83% of the sample comes from the top ten.

This clone is regarded as medium-sized (0.01 to 0.1%). What antigen it recognizes has not been identified. Per-base qualities were not stored, and no clone one base away is much larger. Broader findings and caveats from the paper: No functional confirmation was obtained for the suppressive function of proliferating Tregs from siplizumab cultures. A naive or memory phenotype could not be assigned to roughly 75-96% of proliferating CD4+ or CD8+ clones. The cumulative frequency of alloreactive sequences that could be traced back to unstimulated CD4+ memory T cells was significantly reduced by siplizumab. Unstimulated naive T cells appeared more diverse than memory T cells, and naive cells seemed to contribute substantially to the alloresponse. Because sequences below about 10^-5 frequency were poorly captured, only a minor fraction of alloreactive clones could be mapped to unstimulated subsets. In reactions with siplizumab, an average of approximately 69% of mappable alloreactive CD4+ clones were Treg-derived, compared with 26.9% in control reactions.

This clonotype was obtained from a human donor in good health; the cells came from an allogeneic mixed lymphocyte reaction. Some clones in this sample may be carry-over from other donors' samples. What was sequenced was CFSE-low (dividing) CD8+ T cells sorted from an allogeneic mixed lymphocyte reaction. The chain links TRBV30 with TRBJ1-1; TRBD1 is perhaps the D gene, given 5 matching bases. CDR3 sequence: CAWSIGAGNTEAFF. Read as DNA, the sequence is TGTGCCTGGAGTATAGGGGCGGGGAACACTGAAGCTTTCTTT.